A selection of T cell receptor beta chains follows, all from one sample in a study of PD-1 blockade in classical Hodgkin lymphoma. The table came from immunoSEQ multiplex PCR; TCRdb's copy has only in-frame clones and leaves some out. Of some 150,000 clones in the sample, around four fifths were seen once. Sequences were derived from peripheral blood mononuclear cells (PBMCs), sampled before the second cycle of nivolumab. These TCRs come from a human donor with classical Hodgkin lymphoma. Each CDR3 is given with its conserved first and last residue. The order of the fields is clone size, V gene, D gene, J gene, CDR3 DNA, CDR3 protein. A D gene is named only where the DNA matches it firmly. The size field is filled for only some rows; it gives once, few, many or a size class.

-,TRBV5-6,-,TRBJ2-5,TGTGCCAGCAGCTTGCGCGAGACCCAGTACTTC,CASSLRETQYF
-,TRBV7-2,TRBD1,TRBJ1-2,TGTGCCAGCAGCCTCGGACAGGGGATGAGCTACACCTTC,CASSLGQGMSYTF
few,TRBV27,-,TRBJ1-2,TGTGCCAGCAGCAAAAGCGGGACACGGTATGAACTCACCTTC,CASSKSGTRYELTF
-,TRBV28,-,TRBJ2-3,TGTGCCAGCAGCCCTCTTGGGGCGACTCTGTGGGATACGCAGTATTTT,CASSPLGATLWDTQYF
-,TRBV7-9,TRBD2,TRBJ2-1,TGTGCCAGCAGCTCCCGCCTAGTCGGGGGGGCCTACAATGAGCAGTTCTTC,CASSSRLVGGAYNEQFF
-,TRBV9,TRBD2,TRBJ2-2,TGTGCCAGCAGCAGTCGACTAGCGCAGACCGGGGAGCTGTTTTTT,CASSSRLAQTGELFF
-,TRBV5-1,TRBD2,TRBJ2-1,TGCGCCAGCAGCTTGATCCCTAGCGGGGGGCGAGGATGGGAGCAGTTCTTC,CASSLIPSGGRGWEQFF
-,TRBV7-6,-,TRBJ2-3,TGTGCCAGCAGCTTAAGGCCGGGCGCCCAAAGCACAGATACGCAGTATTTT,CASSLRPGAQSTDTQYF
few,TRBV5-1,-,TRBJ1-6,TGCGCCAGCAGCTTGGCAGGGAGAGGTTCACCCCTCCACTTT,CASSLAGRGSPLHF
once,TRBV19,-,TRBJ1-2,TGTGCCAGTAGTATCCGGGTAGAGATTGGCTACACCTTC,CASSIRVEIGYTF
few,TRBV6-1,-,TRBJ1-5,TGTGCCAGCAGTACTGCGGGGGGTAGCAATCAGCCCCAGCATTTT,CASSTAGGSNQPQHF
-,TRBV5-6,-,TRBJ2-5,TGTGCCAGCAGCTCGGGGAGGGAGACCCAGTACTTC,CASSSGRETQYF
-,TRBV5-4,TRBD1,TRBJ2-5,TGTGCCAGCATCCGGGACAGGGGGGAAGAGACCCAGTACTTC,CASIRDRGEETQYF
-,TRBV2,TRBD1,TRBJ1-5,TGTGCCAGCAGTGGGGGACAGGGATTACAGCCCCAGCATTTT,CASSGGQGLQPQHF
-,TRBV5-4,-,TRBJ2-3,TGTGCCAGCAGCTTTGGGGCAGATACGCAGTATTTT,CASSFGADTQYF
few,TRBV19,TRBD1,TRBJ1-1,TGTGCCAGTAGTATGCCCGGGGACAGGCTTACTGAAGCTTTCTTT,CASSMPGDRLTEAFF
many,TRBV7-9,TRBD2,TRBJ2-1,TGTGCCAGCAGCCCCGATTCCGGGACTAGAGGCTACAATGAGCAGTTCTTC,CASSPDSGTRGYNEQFF
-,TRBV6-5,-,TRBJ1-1,TGTGCCAGCAGTTACCACCCTCGGGACACTGAAGCTTTCTTT,CASSYHPRDTEAFF
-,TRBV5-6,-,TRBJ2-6,TGTGCCAGCAGCTTGAGACATCTCTCTGGGGCCAACGTCCTGACTTTC,CASSLRHLSGANVLTF
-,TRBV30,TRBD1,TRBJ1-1,TGTGCCTGGACGACGGGACAGGTTCTTTCTGAAGCTTTCTTT,CAWTTGQVLSEAFF
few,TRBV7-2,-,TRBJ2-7,TGTGCCAGCATCCCCCCAGGCTCCTACGAGCAGTACTTC,CASIPPGSYEQYF
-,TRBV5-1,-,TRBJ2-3,TGCGCCAGCAGCTTGGGGCGTAGCACAGATACGCAGTATTTT,CASSLGRSTDTQYF
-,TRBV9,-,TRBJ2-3,TGTGCCAGCAGCGTAGTGGGCAACTCAGATACGCAGTATTTT,CASSVVGNSDTQYF
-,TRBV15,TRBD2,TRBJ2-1,TGTGCCACCAGCAGGGGGGACTACCCGACGAATGAGCAGTTCTTC,CATSRGDYPTNEQFF
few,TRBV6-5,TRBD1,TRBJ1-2,TGTGCCAGCACTGGACAGGGTGTGGAGAAAGGCTACACCTTC,CASTGQGVEKGYTF
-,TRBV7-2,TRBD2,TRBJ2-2,TGTGCCAGCAGCTTAGTAGGACTAGCGGGGTACACCGGGGAGCTGTTTTTT,CASSLVGLAGYTGELFF
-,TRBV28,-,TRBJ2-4,TGTGCCAGCAGACATAGAAACATTCAGTACTTC,CASRHRNIQYF
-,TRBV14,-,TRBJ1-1,TGTGCCAGCAGCTTTACAGGGCCGAACACTGAAGCTTTCTTT,CASSFTGPNTEAFF
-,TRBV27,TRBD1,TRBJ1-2,TGTGCCAGCGGATCGACAGGGAGTGGCTACACCTTC,CASGSTGSGYTF